The 8 T cell receptor beta chains below were found in one sample sequenced in a study of blood T cell repertoires in COVID-19. Using immunoSEQ multiplex PCR, the repertoire was profiled, and TCRdb retains in-frame clones only, with some absent. This sample yields about 200,000 clones, of which approximately 80% are seen a single time; about 13% belongs to the top ten. Source material: peripheral blood. These receptors came from a man aged 45-65 years who had recovered from COVID-19.

This clone was recorded a few times. The V gene is TRBV18, the J gene TRBJ1-2, with D perhaps TRBD1 (6 bases). V was cut by 1 base and J by 2 bases, with 14 bases left in between. Germline V CDR1 and CDR2: KGHSH, LQKENI. This CDR3 is built from 16 residues. The CDR3 loop is CASSPQPRGQNYGYTF. In DNA, the CDR3 is TGTGCCAGCTCACCACAACCGCGGGGGCAGAACTATGGCTACACCTTC.

The rearrangement links TRBV19 to TRBJ2-3, with D maybe TRBD2 (5 bases). Germline CDR1 and CDR2: LNHDA and SQIVND (reference sequence). Trimming left V 4 bases short and J 0 bases short, with 14 bases between. The CDR3 loop spans 16 amino acids. CDR3 sequence: CASSRGGRSSTDTQYF. As DNA, the CDR3 is TGTGCCAGTAGTAGAGGAGGACGGTCGAGCACAGATACGCAGTATTTT.

About this clone: One junction end does not reproduce the germline sequence, and a read error may be involved. CDR3 residues: CVSSLVVEANSVQYF. CDR3 sequence (DNA): TGCGTCAGCAGCTTGGTAGTAGAGGCTAATTCTGTGCAGTACTTC. The chain joins TRBV5-1 to TRBJ2-7, with D uncertain. Germline-derived CDR1 and CDR2 are SGHRS and YFSETQ. This CDR3 contains 15 residues.

In DNA, the CDR3 is TGTGCCAGCAGTTTCCAGTTCGGGGAGCTGTTTTTT. It codes for CASSFQFGELFF. The rearrangement links TRBV28 to TRBJ2-2; D ambiguous. The V end lost 3 bases, the J end lost 7 bases, and 6 bases lay between the germline ends. Germline V CDR1 and CDR2: MDHEN, SYDVKM. The CDR3 is 12 residues long.

The chain carries TRBV7-9 and TRBJ2-2; TRBD1 matches 8 bases. Germline CDR1 is SEHNR and CDR2 is FQNEAQ (reference sequence). The CDR3 totals 17 residues. The trim removed 5 bases at V and 3 bases at J, leaving 11 bases unmatched. The CDR3, as DNA: TGTGCCAGCAGCGGCCCGGCACAGGGGGGTGACACCGGGGAGCTGTTTTTT. It is translated as CASSGPAQGGDTGELFF.

This chain connects TRBV6-5 to TRBJ2-1; D might be TRBD2 (6 bases). This CDR3 is built from 16 residues. Trimming shortened V by 4 bases and J by 7 bases, and 20 bases separated the two germline ends. Germline lookup yields CDR1 MNHEY and CDR2 SVGAGI. CDR3 loop: CASSSQPPVADNEQFF. The CDR3 region has the DNA TGTGCCAGCAGTTCACAGCCGCCGGTAGCGGATAATGAGCAGTTCTTC.

V gene TRBV7-2 combines with J gene TRBJ2-7, with a tentative D call TRBD2 (6 bases). This CDR3 comprises 15 residues. The germline V gene encodes CDR1 SGHTA and CDR2 FQGNSA. V was pared by 1 base and J by 6 bases, with 16 bases between. The CDR3 bases are TGTGCCAGCAGCTTAGTCCGGGGGAGTTCAGGCGAGCAGTACTTC. This encodes CASSLVRGSSGEQYF.

V is TRBV7-2 and J is TRBJ2-7, with 10 bases identical to TRBD2. The V and J ends lost 2 bases and 0 bases, in that order; junction bases with no gene match: 1. Per the germline V gene, CDR1 is SGHTA and CDR2 is FQGNSA. CDR3 length equals 15 residues. The CDR3: CASSLLAGDSYEQYF. CDR3 DNA: TGTGCCAGCAGCTTACTAGCGGGAGACTCCTACGAGCAGTACTTC.